Shown below are 14 T cell receptor beta chains from a single sample sequenced in a study of blood T cell repertoires in COVID-19. This table comes from immunoSEQ multiplex PCR, and its TCRdb copy is limited to in-frame clones, with some not included. The sample carries 150,000 to 200,000 clones, roughly 86% recorded once. The sequenced material came from PBMCs or T cells enriched from blood (not recorded which). These receptors came from a woman between 40 and 50 years old in a cohort exposed to, infected with or recovered from COVID-19 (not recorded which).

This clone showed up just once. The chain links TRBV7-8 to TRBJ2-1, with D maybe TRBD2 (5 bases). Trimming shortened V by 5 bases and J by 6 bases, and 17 bases separated the two germline ends. The CDR3 consists of 15 residues. Germline loops: CDR1 SGHVS, CDR2 FQNEAQ. The DNA of the CDR3 is TGTGCCAGCAGCACCGCGGCGGGTATGGGCAATGAGCAGTTCTTC. Translation gives CASSTAAGMGNEQFF. Complete variable domain (other parts from reference TRBV7-8 and TRBJ2-1): GAGVSQSPRYKVAKRGQDVALRCDPISGHVSLFWYQQALGQGPEFLTYFQNEAQLDKSGLPSDRFFAERPEGSVSTLKIQRTQQEDSAVYLCASSTAAGMGNEQFFGPGTRLTVL.

The rearrangement links TRBV12-5 to TRBJ2-1, with a tentative D call TRBD2 (6 bases). This CDR3 has 21 residues. V lost 3 bases to trimming and J lost 8 bases, with 35 bases between them. Germline CDR1 and CDR2: LGHNT and FRNRAP. CDR3 nucleotide sequence: TGTGCTAGTGGTTTTCACCTAGCCCCCGACTTCGACATCGGTGTAGCGGATGAGCAGTTCTTC. This codes for CASGFHLAPDFDIGVADEQFF.

The CDR3 sequence: CASSLRGERGGTDTQYF. CDR3 coding DNA: TGTGCCAGCAGCCTCCGTGGGGAGCGGGGGGGCACAGATACGCAGTATTTT. The chain couples TRBV3-1 (or the pseudogene TRBV3-2) to TRBJ2-3; 9 bases match TRBD2. Germline lookup yields CDR1 LGHDT and CDR2 YNNKEL (reference sequence). This CDR3 spans 17 amino acids. J gave up 1 base and V 4 bases, and 9 bases lay outside the gene matches.

The V gene is TRBV6-4, the J gene TRBJ2-7, with D possibly matching TRBD2 (5 bases). V was trimmed by 4 bases and J by 2 bases, leaving 12 bases between them. Germline V gives CDR1 MRHNA, CDR2 SNTAGT. The CDR3 runs to 14 residues. The CDR3 spells CASSVDGGTYEQYF. CDR3 sequence (DNA): TGTGCCAGCAGTGTGGATGGAGGCACCTACGAGCAGTACTTC.

J is TRBJ2-7 and V is TRBV12-3 or TRBV12-4; D is perhaps TRBD1 (5 bases). This CDR3 has 13 amino acids. The V end was cut by 3 bases, the J end by 5 bases, with 11 bases between. CDR3 DNA: TGTGCCAGCAGTTTTTTCGGCAGGGACGAGCAGTACTTC. This encodes CASSFFGRDEQYF.

The genes are TRBV4-1 and TRBJ2-7; tentatively, D is TRBD2 (5 bases). The ends were cut back, 1 base at V and 1 base at J, with 11 bases in the middle. Germline V CDR1 and CDR2: MGHRA, YSYEKL. There are 15 residues in the CDR3. The DNA of the CDR3 is TGCGCCAGCAGCCAAGTAAGTCCGGGATCCTACGAGCAGTACTTC. Its translation is CASSQVSPGSYEQYF.

This chain joins TRBV6-2 or TRBV6-3 and TRBJ2-5; D remains ambiguous. V was cut by 4 bases and J by 5 bases, with 11 bases left in between. The CDR3 totals 13 residues. Germline V gene data show CDR1 as MNHEY and CDR2 as SVGEGT. The CDR3 bases are TGTGCCAGCAGTTCCCGTCGTTTTGAGACCCAGTACTTC. Translating it yields CASSSRRFETQYF.

The chain carries TRBV9 and TRBJ1-1; 8 nucleotides match TRBD1. The CDR3 totals 15 residues. Per the germline V gene, CDR1 is SGDLS and CDR2 is YYNGEE. With 3 bases clipped from V and 7 bases from J, the junction kept 11 bases outside the gene matches. CDR3 nucleotide sequence: TGTGCCAGCAGCGCTCAGGGGGCGAGTCGTGGTGAAGCTTTCTTT. Amino acid sequence: CASSAQGASRGEAFF.

The V call is TRBV5-5, the J call TRBJ2-1; 7 nucleotides line up with TRBD1. The germline gives CDR1 SGHKS, CDR2 YYEKEE (reference sequence). The CDR3 covers 14 residues. V gave up 1 base and J gave up 10 bases; unmatched junction bases: 8. The CDR3 loop is CASSLRRVQGEQFF. The CDR3 DNA reads TGTGCCAGCAGCTTGAGGCGGGTACAGGGGGAGCAGTTCTTC.

V is TRBV6-5 and J is TRBJ1-2; the match to TRBD1 covers 11 bases. CDR1 and CDR2 (germline): MNHEY, SVGAGI. V shed 1 base and J 2 bases; nucleotides not matched to a gene: 3. The CDR3 covers 16 residues. The CDR3 loop reads CASSYFGTGGNYGYTF. CDR3 DNA sequence: TGTGCCAGCAGTTACTTTGGGACAGGGGGGAACTATGGCTACACCTTC.

This chain connects TRBV4-1 to TRBJ1-1, with D perhaps matching TRBD1 (6 bases). The germline V gene has CDR1 MGHRA and CDR2 YSYEKL. Trimming removed 1 base from V and 7 bases from J, with 16 bases in between. The CDR3 is 15 amino acids. In DNA, the CDR3 is TGCGCCAGCAGCCAAGCTGCTATGGACAGAAATGAAGCTTTCTTT. Translated, it gives CASSQAAMDRNEAFF.

This clone was detected once. The chain recombines TRBV6-5 with TRBJ1-2; possible D gene TRBD1, 5 bases. The CDR3 has 12 amino acids. CDR1 is MNHEY and CDR2 is SVGAGI in the germline V gene. The ends were cut back, 5 bases at V and 8 bases at J, with 12 bases in the middle. The CDR3 is CASSPGEGGYTF. The CDR3 DNA follows: TGTGCCAGCAGTCCGGGGGAGGGCGGCTACACCTTC.

This clone showed up just once. The chain carries TRBV5-1 and TRBJ1-1, with 10 nucleotides matching TRBD1. CDR3 length: 17 amino acids. Looked up from germline, CDR1 is SGHRS and CDR2 is YFSETQ. After removal of 5 bases from V and 3 bases from J, the junction contained 13 bases not matched to a gene. CDR3 nucleotides: TGCGCCAGCAGAATAAGGGACAGGGGAGTTGGTGACACTGAAGCTTTCTTT. It yields the protein CASRIRDRGVGDTEAFF. Filled out from reference TRBV5-1 and TRBJ1-1, the complete variable domain reads KAGVTQTPRYLIKTRGQQVTLSCSPISGHRSVSWYQQTPGQGLQFLFEYFSETQRNKGNFPGRFSGRQFSNSRSEMNVSTLELGDSALYLCASRIRDRGVGDTEAFFGQGTRLTVV.

The chain uses TRBV21-1 and TRBJ2-3; the table assigns TRBD2, which was not confirmed against the DNA. TRBV21-1 is a pseudogene. The CDR3 runs 16 residues. This CDR3 is CASSKTFLAGADTQYF. CDR3 DNA sequence: TGTGCCAGCAGCAAAACCTTCCTAGCGGGAGCAGATACGCAGTATTTT.